This entry lists 4 T cell receptor beta chains sequenced from one sample in a study of post-analysis software for immune sequencing data. The antigens these receptors bind are not known. Study results and caveats: Patients showed TRBV5-6, TRBV5-1 and TRBV20-1 among four to six TRBV segments more frequent than in controls.

Unique molecular identifiers were present in the TCR beta cDNA libraries. TCRdb analysed the PCR reads with MiXCR anew, one entry per CDR3 protein. The table records 600,000 to 750,000 distinct CDR3 sequences, more than 50% of them present only once. Sequencing was done on a sample of blood. The receptor source for this set is a girl aged 2-10 years with multiple sclerosis.

A few counts support this clonotype. The chain couples TRBV29-1 to TRBJ2-6; a weak D match, TRBD1 (5 bases). This CDR3 contains 16 residues. Trimming shortened V by 7 bases and J by 0 bases, and 16 bases separated the two germline ends. Germline V gene sequence: CDR1 SQVTM, CDR2 ANQGSEA. The CDR3, as DNA: TGCAGCGCCTCGGACACTGATTTCTCTGGGGCCAACGTCCTGACTTTC. Translation: CSASDTDFSGANVLTF.

This clonotype was counted a few times. The V gene is TRBV27, the J gene TRBJ2-1; D tentatively fits TRBD1 or TRBD2 (5 bases each). In germline, CDR1 is MNHEY, CDR2 SMNVEV (reference sequence). Trimming shortened V by 7 bases and J by 7 bases, and 23 bases separated the two germline ends. The CDR3 extends over 16 amino acids. The CDR3 DNA is TGTGCCAGCACCTTGTCGTTGGCATGGGGGTTGAATGAGCAGTTCTTC. Its translation is CASTLSLAWGLNEQFF.

In the case of this clonotype: This may be a read error: a much more frequent sequence differs by one nucleotide. V usage is TRBV13 and J usage is TRBJ2-5, with no clear D. The CDR3 is 13 residues long. Germline V gene lookup returns CDR1 PRHDT and CDR2 FYEKMQ (reference sequence). This CDR3 reads CASSFRGEETRYF. The CDR3 nucleotides are TGTGCCAGCAGCTTTCGTGGGGAAGAGACCCGGTACTTC.

The V call is TRBV5-1, the J call TRBJ1-6; the D gene is possibly TRBD1 (5 bases). V was pared by 4 bases and J by 6 bases, with 11 bases between. Germline CDR1 reads SGHRS; CDR2 reads YFSETQ. The CDR3 contains 14 residues. CDR3: CASSHDSLNSPLHF. The DNA of the CDR3 is TGCGCCAGCAGCCACGACAGCCTTAATTCACCCCTCCACTTT.